These T cell receptor beta chains were read from a single sample in a study of CD8+CD57+ T cells in acquired aplastic anemia. Each CDR3 protein is one row after TCRdb ran MiXCR on the reads. The profile shows about 81,000 distinct CDR3 sequences, under 50% of them singletons. Sequenced input: sorted CD4+, CD8+, or CD8+CD57+ T cells (not recorded which) from PBMCs. All receptors come from a human donor in good health, serving as a control. Both conserved end residues are trimmed from each CDR3. D genes are given only for firm matches.

J,D,V,CDR3
TRBJ1-6,.,TRBV20-1,SARSVQPNSPLH
TRBJ1-1,.,TRBV2,ASSAGRRTEAF
TRBJ2-1,.,TRBV20-1,SARTPQGEQF
TRBJ2-7,TRBD1,TRBV15,ATSREGTGGHYEQY
TRBJ1-4,TRBD1,TRBV9,ASSVAAQGGEKLF
TRBJ1-6,.,TRBV9,ASQREGGPNSPLH
TRBJ1-1,.,TRBV2,ASSWPGDTEAF
TRBJ2-5,TRBD2,TRBV27,ASSLGMGGETQY
TRBJ2-5,.,TRBV9,ASSVGGGKETQY
.,.,TRBV2,ASSPGTEANEQY
TRBJ2-5,.,TRBV20-1,SASESGTVWGETQY
TRBJ2-5,.,TRBV3-1,ASSPGDGEETQY
TRBJ2-7,.,TRBV2,ASRRSGSSYEQY
TRBJ1-5,TRBD1,TRBV19,ASSLTGDQPQH
TRBJ2-7,.,TRBV19,ASSIGQGIIYEQY
TRBJ1-6,TRBD1,TRBV7-9,ASSFRDRDNSPLH
TRBJ2-1,.,TRBV6-4,ASAQEAANEQF
TRBJ2-3,.,TRBV19,ASRRGGTDTQY
TRBJ2-1,TRBD2,TRBV12-3/TRBV12-4,ASSQGTSGDHNEQF
TRBJ1-1,.,TRBV6-9,ASSYHPGKGTEAF
TRBJ1-1,.,TRBV27,ASSPRVGLGEAF
TRBJ1-1,.,TRBV6-6,ASSSVRNTEAF
TRBJ1-3,TRBD1,TRBV5-8,ASSFDRGLGNTIY
TRBJ2-2,.,TRBV15,ATSRDYQTGSGELF
TRBJ1-3,TRBD1,TRBV15,ATSSYRGAGNTIY
TRBJ1-5,TRBD1,TRBV2,ASRLGTDHSNQPQH
TRBJ2-7,.,TRBV25-1,ASTEVGEGEQY
TRBJ2-7,TRBD1,TRBV20-1,SARATGYNDLSYEQY
TRBJ2-7,.,TRBV10-3,ATEGRGSYEQY
TRBJ2-3,.,TRBV11-2,ASSLDGQSSYNEQY
TRBJ1-1,.,TRBV28,ASRNGNTEAF
TRBJ2-5,.,TRBV2,ASSEALRGKETQY